This paragraph covers one T cell receptor beta chain sequence. There is no known antigen for this receptor. It has no much larger one-base neighbor in the sample; base qualities were not kept. The data derive from a study of Ad26.COV2.S vaccination and SARS-CoV-2 variants (dated by TCRdb to the early 2020s). Broadly, across the study: Vaccine-arm donors came from COV1001, a multicentre, randomized, double-blind, placebo-controlled phase I-IIa trial of Ad26.COV2.S in healthy adults. Ad26.COV2.S was administered intramuscularly at 5 x 10^10 or 1 x 10^11 viral particles, either as a single shot or as two shots given 56 days apart. TCRbeta repertoire sequencing was used to assess the specificity and breadth of SARS-CoV-2-reactive T cell receptors after Ad26.COV2.S vaccination. A total of some 30 samples were included in the TCR-sequenced set, comprising roughly 19 Ad26.COV2.S vaccine recipients, 5 placebo recipients and 8 SARS-CoV-2 convalescent individuals. Trial participants were randomized into five groups of five: low-dose or high-dose Ad26.COV2.S given once or twice, or placebo on both occasions. Investigators did not know the trial group allocation while performing experiments and assessing outcomes.

CDR1 and CDR2 (MNHNY, SVGAGI) derive from the germline V gene (reference sequence). The cysteine opens and the phenylalanine closes a CDR3 of 12 amino acids. Just the 36-base CDR3 DNA is kept, in frame starting at base 1. Trimmed from V: 2 bases; trimmed from J: 6 bases; junction bases lacking a gene match: 1. This specimen's treatment or condition label, per the study, means: around 19 received Ad26.COV2.S at low or high dose, single or two shots; five or six received placebo; per-sample allocation not given. Repertoires of vaccine and placebo recipients were sequenced from samples collected on day 63 after the first injection. Between 29 July and 7 August 2020, Cohort 1b enrolled fewer than 30 adults aged 18-55 years at one site in Boston, USA. Ad26.COV2.S was a replication-incompetent adenovirus type 26 vector that expressed a prefusion-stabilized SARS-CoV-2 spike protein derived from the original Wuhan strain.

Findings and caveats that apply to the study as a whole: Comparing responses between vaccine doses or regimens was not something the study was powered to do. After vaccination, substantial breadth of spike-specific CD8+ and CD4+ T cell responses was reported. The authors noted that the TCR breadth and depth analyses may have underestimated total T cell responses. Ad26.COV2.S recipients had higher spike-specific TCR breadth than placebo recipients (P = 0.0014). Non-spike TCR breadth was comparable between vaccine and placebo recipients, consistent with the vaccine containing only spike.

The immunoSEQ Assay was the method used to sequence TCRbeta CDR3 regions. After extraction, genomic DNA underwent amplification by bias-controlled multiplex PCR, followed by high-throughput sequencing. As for the authors' bioinformatics: To quantify the absolute abundance of every unique TCRbeta CDR3 region, sequences were collapsed and filtered. T cell fraction was estimated by normalizing TCRbeta template counts to usable DNA, with usable DNA measured through amplification of reference genes found in all nucleated cells. Repertoire TCRs were annotated as SARS-CoV-2-specific by exact matching of V gene, CDR3 amino acid sequence and J gene to a known reactive TCR set. The reference SARS-CoV-2 TCR set was derived from MIRA and filtered for enrichment in COVID-19-positive ImmuneCODE repertoires, a step that removed public or cross-reactive TCRs. Using the MIRA antigens, annotated TCRs were further analysed by specific ORF or by position within an ORF. Depth was the summed frequency of annotated unique rearrangements, while breadth was defined as annotated unique rearrangements over total unique productive rearrangements. Two-sided Wilcoxon rank-sum tests were used to compare TCR breadth between groups. Entries here come from immuneACCESS through TCRdb and include only in-frame sequences with V and J called. Some clones fail to appear in such tables; in the studies checked, an unresolved V gene covers under half of the shortfall, and the cause of the remainder is unknown. The V and J calls and clone size were taken over from that table, and D and trimming were inferred from the DNA. This sample gives more than 350,000 clones in total; about nine tenths of them show up just once. More than 10% of the sample goes to the ten largest clones.

The chain couples TRBV6-6 to TRBJ2-7; 7 middle bases align to TRBD2. Sequenced material: peripheral blood, taken in a trial of Ad26.COV2.S vaccine versus placebo. The sequence was collected from a person between 18 and 65 years old who received the Ad26.COV2.S COVID-19 vaccine or a placebo. The nucleotides read TGTGCCAGCAGTTACGGGGGGGGCGAGCAGTACTTC. Its protein product is CASSYGGGEQYF.